The T cell receptor beta chain described here comes from a study of T cell changes during pregnancy in multiple sclerosis. Germline V gene data show CDR1 as LNHNV and CDR2 as YYDKDF (reference sequence). V dropped 2 bases and J dropped 8 bases, with 12 bases sitting between them. This CDR3 comprises 13 residues. There are many counts of this clone. The data were produced by immunoSEQ multiplex PCR, yet TCRdb's version contains in-frame clones alone and is incomplete. The table has 70,000 to 95,000 clones, under 95% seen once. The input for sequencing was CD4+ T cells from peripheral blood mononuclear cells, taken in the second trimester of pregnancy. The genes are TRBV15 and TRBJ1-2; a possible D gene is TRBD1 (5 bases). The origin of this receptor is a female donor with multiple sclerosis, enrolled in a pregnancy study. CDR3 sequence reads: CATSRRREVGYTF. The CDR3 nucleotides are TGTGCCACCAGCAGACGCAGGGAAGTGGGCTACACCTTC.